The source of this TCR beta chain is a study of identical twins. Using its own MiXCR run on the 5' RACE reads, TCRdb lists one record per CDR3 protein. The data show approximately 600,000 distinct CDR3 sequences, about 7.6% seen once. CDR3 length equals 13 residues. Germline V lookup: CDR1 SQVTM, CDR2 ANQGSEA. V dropped 6 bases and J dropped 4; count of bases not matched to a gene: 8. Separately, the same data were catalogued under a study of yellow fever vaccine responses in identical twins.

The chain links TRBV29-1 to TRBJ1-2; 7 nucleotides match TRBD1. Sequencing was carried out using PBMCs. The sequence derives from a young woman in good health. The CDR3 protein is CSVLGQDPYGYTF. DNA for the CDR3: TGCAGCGTGCTCGGACAGGACCCCTATGGCTACACCTTC.